What follows describes a single TCR beta chain. This receptor's antigen is unknown. The record has no base qualities; no much larger clone is one base away. In total, roughly 710 healthy bone marrow donors made up the cohort. At the time of sampling, every cohort member was nominally healthy, though immune exposures that went unrecorded were likely present. The donor was CMV seronegative and belonged to the group of 380 or so seronegative cohort members. Each donor provided a peripheral blood sample, and peripheral blood mononuclear cells were used for TCR beta sequencing. Genomic DNA was extracted from the blood cell samples with the Qiagen DNeasy Blood Extraction Kit. The protocol used for the library was the immunoSEQ multiplex PCR assay. For the multiplex PCR, a mixture combining 60 forward primers for TCR Vbeta segments and 13 reverse primers for TCR Jbeta segments was used. The CDR3 region of rearranged TCR beta genes was amplified from genomic DNA with a multiplex PCR assay. The amplified TCR beta libraries were sequenced on the Illumina HiSeq System as 87-base-pair reads. As for how the authors treated the data: A later analysis tallied roughly 80 million unique TCR beta chains across the 666 repertoires, and around 12 million of those chains were shared by two or more donors. A nearest-neighbor algorithm error-corrected the raw reads and collapsed the reads into unique sequences, merging closely related sequences to remove PCR and sequencing errors. CDR3 sequences were aligned to IMGT reference sequences to assign V, D and J gene segments. Each retained sequence needed at least a six-nucleotide match to both a V gene segment and a J gene segment. Rearrangements were called productive when the CDR3 lacked stop codons and stayed in frame with V and J; all others were non-productive. Following IMGT convention, CDR3 was defined as the stretch from the second conserved V-encoded cysteine to the conserved J-encoded phenylalanine. Sequences without an unambiguous match to a single V gene segment were excluded from the earlier analysis of about 600 of the donors. In an earlier analysis of 500 to 750 of the donors, V segments were called functional above 56.7% productive rearrangements and were called segregating when the between-donor standard deviation exceeded 5%. To diagnose cytomegalovirus status from the catalog of TCR beta chain sequences, a statistical classification framework was built. V and J gene assignment, in a later analysis, came from comparing TCR nucleotide sequences with IMGT/GENE-DB human TR gene sequences. Using the TCRdist pipeline, a later analysis assigned CDR3 sequences along with most-parsimonious VDJ recombination scenarios. A later analysis defined each TCR beta chain by its CDR3 amino acid sequence plus V-gene family, and excluded reads lacking a unique V-gene family. In a later analysis, 500 to 700 highly shared, low-generation-probability nucleotide sequences were removed to address suspected cross-contamination and a sequencing artifact. For each public chain, a later analysis derived a clonal expansion index from normalized ranks of inferred template counts within each repertoire. In a later analysis, generation probabilities were computed with a VDJ recombination model fitted to out-of-frame rearrangements, and the resulting probabilities were checked against IGoR. Hypergeometric tests were used in a later analysis to score TCR-TCR, TCR-HLA and TCR-CMV co-occurrence, with a repertoire-size bias correction applied to the TCR pairs. In a later analysis, false discovery rates were estimated by permuting HLA or CMV assignments 20 times. In a later analysis, co-occurring TCRs were grouped using DBSCAN, with TCRdist sequence similarity added in when clustering inside HLA-allele-positive subsets. Co-occurrence clustering excluded repertoires with fewer than 30,000 or more than 120,000 public chains, plus five with anomalous nucleotide sharing. TCRdb holds this immuneACCESS table with in-frame rearrangements only. Some clones are missing; in checked studies, unresolved V genes explain under half, and the rest has no known cause. The V and J calls and the clone size are those of that table, but D and trimming were determined from the DNA. Within this sample are some 150,000 clones, with about two thirds of them counted one time only. Around 4.2% of the sample goes to the ten largest clones.

This specimen comes from a study of cytomegalovirus exposure and HLA in healthy donors (dated by TCRdb to about 2017). In the study overall: In an earlier analysis of roughly 590 of the donors, roughly 300 Gb of sequence data and approximately 120 million unique TCR beta sequences from about 179 million T cells were reported. Among 300 to 450 genotyped donors of the cohort, an average of approximately 240,000 unique TCR beta nucleotide sequences were sequenced per donor, around 20% of them non-productive. In addition to the first cohort of around 670 subjects, a separate validation cohort of around 110 different subjects was used. The study aimed to test whether signatures of past pathogen exposure could be identified by cataloging public T cell receptors. Every discovery cohort repertoire had been produced on one sequencing platform. Of the roughly 400 genotyped donors, 65% to 90% were placed in the genetic ancestry cluster associated with self-reported Caucasian donors. HLA typing covered class I and class II loci at four-digit resolution. To decide whether each TCR beta V gene segment behaved as functional or pseudogenic, an earlier analysis of nearly 600 of the donors relied on high-throughput TCR beta sequencing. The study used immunosequencing to profile the T cell repertoires of approximately 690 subjects and linked those repertoires to cytomegalovirus serostatus. The study combined high-throughput TCR immunosequencing, statistical association of individual TCRs with disease status, and machine learning to predict cytomegalovirus infection status. In the later analysis, no new phenotypic data were used to find candidate immune exposures; instead, reliance was placed on TCR beta sequences and their occurrence across donors. Several DR-DQ haplotypes were treated as single units for association and clustering because of strong linkage in the cohort. A later analysis re-analyzed previously published TCR beta repertoires from 666 donors and added high-resolution HLA genotyping to study TCR occurrence patterns. Typing coverage differed by locus: A, B, C, DRB1 and DQB1 were typed in roughly 620-630 donors, DQA1 in approximately 520, DPA1 in some 610, and DPB1 in roughly 470. Alongside the repertoire data, information on donor age, sex, ethnicity and CMV serostatus was compiled. An early release that covered about 640 HLA-typed donors contained approximately 290 gigabases of sequencing data and tens of millions of unique TCR sequences. A later genetic analysis took genome-wide SNP genotypes for about 60% of the roughly 670 donors and used that subset as a discovery cohort.

CDR3 length: 13 amino acids, cysteine to phenylalanine. Only the CDR3 portion is preserved as DNA: 39 bases, with reading frame beginning at the first base. The germline V gene sets CDR1 to MDHEN and CDR2 to SYDVKM. For this chain, trimming is 6 bases at the V end and 8 bases at the J end, and the number of junction bases without a gene match is 9. Summary of the overall study and its limitations: The only immune exposure information available for the cohort was CMV serostatus. In a later analysis, several top co-occurrence clusters were reported to appear linked to parvovirus B19, influenza, CMV and Epstein-Barr virus. In a later analysis, the rate of TCR association differed among HLA loci, with DRB1 alleles having the most associated TCRs and HLA-C alleles having the fewest. In this cohort, only TCR beta chains were sequenced, and detectable features were limited by the absence of alpha or paired-chain data. Linkage disequilibrium might explain the correlated functional status among segregating V segments, but an unknown experimental factor could not be ruled out. A few of the identified cytomegalovirus-associated TCR beta chains were confirmed in vitro to be specific for cytomegalovirus antigens. The study gave a list of more than 150 TCR beta chains associated with cytomegalovirus. A later analysis found that HLA-associated TCR beta chains were more clonally expanded and had lower generation probabilities than equally common non-associated chains. A group of highly shared sequence variants was considered likely to be a technical artifact of the sequencing pipeline. Specific HLA alleles were associated with more than 15,000 TCR beta sequences at a false discovery rate of 0.05 in a later analysis. According to the authors, the approach could potentially be generalized to other disease states and immunological phenotypes. Because counts were too low, roughly 16 rarely observed V segments, including chromosome 9 orphons, were excluded from the earlier analysis of some 590 of the donors. Some IMGT-functional V segments, including TRBV6-2 and TRBV6-3, could not be told apart with the 87-base-pair reads, so those segments were excluded. Broadly in line with IMGT annotations, most TCR beta V segments showed up in productive rearrangements about 90% or about 30% of the time in an earlier analysis of several hundred of the donors. When HLA alleles, especially DR and DQ, strongly co-occurred, TCR associations were difficult to assign to individual alleles. A further reported finding was that TCR beta sequences accurately predicted the HLA-A and HLA-B alleles for most subjects in the first cohort. A later genetic analysis reported fewer N-insertions in productive TCRs among donors in an Asian-associated ancestry cluster than the roughly 700-donor mean. The classifier was reported to diagnose cytomegalovirus status with high specificity and sensitivity in both the original cohort and the validation cohort. Across donors, most TCR sequences were observed very rarely, whereas some public TCRs were present in many individuals. Because HLA typing was missing for some donors at each locus, association tests included only the typed subset. A later genetic analysis associated a missense DCLRE1C variant with V-gene and J-gene trimming of TCR beta chains, and an independent cohort replicated the association. Presence/absence analyses assumed roughly uniform sequencing depth across donors, an assumption that may not hold. A later analysis found that most CMV-associated TCR beta chains appeared HLA-restricted, with HLA associations seemingly driven largely by CMV exposure.

The chain employs TRBV28 and TRBJ1-2, with 7 bases in between that match TRBD1. Source material: PBMCs. The TCR was taken from a man in his sixties in good health and CMV-seronegative. The CDR3: CASSTPLRGGYTF. The nucleotide sequence reads as follows: TGTGCCAGCAGCACCCCCCTCAGGGGGGGCTACACCTTC.